A single sample gave rise to the 10 T cell receptor beta chains below, sequenced in a study of cytomegalovirus exposure and HLA in healthy donors. It was with 60 Vbeta and 13 Jbeta primers that the PCR ran. Repertoires were generated with immunoSEQ multiplex PCR, while TCRdb's copy carries only in-frame clones and drops some. Of 90,000 to 120,000 clones listed, 70% to 80% are singletons. The specimen sequenced was PBMCs. The receptor set was obtained from a man younger than 35 in good health and CMV-seronegative.

This clone was detected many times. The J gene is TRBJ1-1, the V gene TRBV7-9; D may be TRBD1 (6 bases). This CDR3 is 15 amino acids long. V was cut by 5 bases and J by 1 base, with 14 bases left in between. Germline V gives CDR1 SEHNR, CDR2 FQNEAQ (reference sequence). The CDR3 nucleotides read TGTGCCAGCAGCCAGGGGCCAGGGAGGAACACTGAAGCTTTCTTT. It encodes CASSQGPGRNTEAFF.

Written as DNA, the CDR3 is TGCGCCAGCAGTCCGGACAGGGCCTCTCAATATGGCTACACCTTC. Translating gives CASSPDRASQYGYTF. The chain uses TRBV5-1 and TRBJ1-2, with 8 bases lining up with TRBD1. The germline gives CDR1 SGHRS, CDR2 YFSETQ. The CDR3 covers 15 residues. The V and J ends lost 5 bases and 5 bases, in that order; junction bases with no gene match: 11.

This clone was picked up a small number of times. This chain uses TRBV6-1 with TRBJ2-3; 10 bases are a match to TRBD2. Germline assignment: CDR1 MNHNS and CDR2 SASEGT. This CDR3 is built from 18 residues. V gave up 0 bases and J gave up 2 bases; unmatched junction bases: 8. The CDR3 nucleotides read TGTGCCAGCAGTGAAGCGCTGGCTAGCGGGGGCCTCACAGATACGCAGTATTTT. As protein: CASSEALASGGLTDTQYF.

The rearrangement uses TRBV9 and TRBJ1-4; D call uncertain. Trimming took 0 bases from V and 7 from J, leaving 13 bases between them. Germline assignment: CDR1 SGDLS and CDR2 YYNGEE. The CDR3 sequence is 15 residues long. The CDR3 is CASSVGGGWIEKLFF. The CDR3 nucleotides read TGTGCCAGCAGCGTAGGTGGAGGGTGGATTGAAAAACTGTTTTTT.

This sequence joins TRBV6-6 and TRBJ2-7, with 7 bases matching TRBD2. The CDR3 spans 14 residues. Germline CDR1 is MNHNY and CDR2 is SVGAGI (reference sequence). Trimming at V came to 4 bases and at J to 2 bases, leaving 5 bases not matched to a gene. The CDR3, as DNA: TGTGCCAGCAGTTCCAGCGGGGAAACCTACGAGCAGTACTTC. The encoded protein is CASSSSGETYEQYF.

This rearrangement joins TRBV6-5 to TRBJ1-1; D is uncertain. Trimming shortened V by 4 bases and J by 6 bases, and 12 bases separated the two germline ends. From germline, CDR1 is MNHEY and CDR2 SVGAGI. The CDR3 has 13 residues. CDR3 sequence: CASSWSFEPEAFF. The DNA for the CDR3 is TGTGCCAGCAGTTGGAGCTTTGAACCTGAAGCTTTCTTT.

In its sample, this clone was seen once. V gene TRBV4-2 combines with J gene TRBJ2-3; 9 bases are shared with TRBD2. Trimming took 1 base from V and 2 from J; bases not matched to a gene: 1. Germline V gene lookup returns CDR1 LGHNA and CDR2 YNFKEQ. The CDR3 contains 15 residues. In DNA, the CDR3 is TGTGCCAGCAGCCAAGCTAGCGGGGACACAGATACGCAGTATTTT. It is translated as CASSQASGDTDTQYF.

The chain combines TRBV5-1 with TRBJ2-7; 9 bases map to TRBD1. The CDR3 has 16 residues. Germline assignment: CDR1 SGHRS and CDR2 YFSETQ. Germline trimming cut 0 bases from V and 0 bases from J; bases unmatched to any gene: 4. This CDR3 is CASSLEPGQGSYEQYF. The DNA of the CDR3 is TGCGCCAGCAGCTTGGAACCGGGACAGGGCTCCTACGAGCAGTACTTC. The full variable domain, completed using reference TRBV5-1 and TRBJ2-7, is KAGVTQTPRYLIKTRGQQVTLSCSPISGHRSVSWYQQTPGQGLQFLFEYFSETQRNKGNFPGRFSGRQFSNSRSEMNVSTLELGDSALYLCASSLEPGQGSYEQYFGPGTRLTVT.

This clone has a single count. J is TRBJ2-7 and V is TRBV19, with 7 bases matching TRBD1. The CDR3 has 14 amino acids. The germline CDR1 and CDR2 sequences are LNHDA and SQIVND (reference sequence). After removal of 6 bases from V and 3 bases from J, the junction contained 8 bases not matched to a gene. The CDR3 sequence is CASSRQGEVYEQYF. The CDR3 DNA sequence: TGTGCCAGTAGCCGACAGGGTGAGGTCTACGAGCAGTACTTC.

The rearrangement joins TRBV27 to TRBJ2-7; perhaps TRBD2 as D (6 bases). CDR1 is MNHEY and CDR2 is SMNVEV in the germline V gene (reference sequence). The CDR3 sequence is 15 residues long. The V and J ends lost 5 bases and 2 bases respectively, with 16 bases between them. The CDR3 here is CASSTPGLGTYEQYF. The CDR3 DNA is TGTGCCAGCAGTACACCGGGACTGGGGACCTACGAGCAGTACTTC.